This TCR beta chain was observed in a study of OX40 agonist ivuxolimab in advanced cancers. As for the study more broadly: Ivuxolimab, which targeted the costimulatory receptor OX40 (CD134), was an agonistic, fully human IgG2 monoclonal antibody. Peripheral TCRbeta sequencing was intended to test whether TCR sequence diversity was altered and clonal T-cell expansion was caused by ivuxolimab. Intravenous ivuxolimab was administered to patients every 2 weeks at six dose levels: 0.01, 0.1, 0.3, 1.5, 3 and 10 mg/kg. A male proportion of around 83% and a mean age of around 60 years, ranging from roughly 23 to 90, were recorded for the dose-escalation cohort. Among the roughly 52 dose-escalation patients, some 20 had hepatocellular carcinoma, about 15 melanoma, 9 renal cell carcinoma and 9 head and neck cancer. Prior anti-PD-1, anti-PD-L1 or anti-CTLA-4 therapy was permitted, and 35% to 40% of dose-escalation patients had received checkpoint inhibitors. The monotherapy dose-escalation portion (N ≈ 50 patients) of the phase I ivuxolimab trial is reported in the paper. Partial responses were achieved by three dose-escalation patients, of whom one had hepatocellular carcinoma and two had cutaneous melanoma.

The full study reports these points: After ivuxolimab, expanded clones were on average more numerous among CD8+ T cells than among CD4+ T cells. Low levels of normalized T-cell clonal expansion were also shown by some nonresponding patients. Clonal expansion of both CD4+ and CD8+ blood T cells was observed from baseline to week 6 at doses 0.1 to 3.0 mg/kg. The antigen specificity of the clonally expanded peripheral T cells was not determined. In the 0.1-3.0 mg/kg groups, partial responders were among the patients with the lowest normalized peripheral clonal expansion, particularly in CD8+ T cells.

This clone was counted a few times. What antigen it recognizes has not been identified. No base quality values were provided; no much bigger clone lies one nucleotide off. Germline trimming: 6 bases from V, 4 bases from J; junction bases outside gene matches: 19. Taken from cysteine to phenylalanine, the CDR3 has 19 residues. Solely the CDR3 DNA is kept, with 57 bases framed from the first base. CDR1 and CDR2 (MNHEY, SMNVEV) derive from the germline V gene (reference sequence). For sequencing of the TCRbeta CDR3 region, genomic DNA was extracted from the sorted cells. The immunoSEQ Assay was used to sequence the TCRbeta CDR3 regions. The source is immuneACCESS, and TCRdb retained only in-frame sequences with V and J called. Part of the clones is not carried over; for the studies checked, unresolved V genes explain less than half of this, and the remainder is unexplained. This sample has approximately 50,000 clones in its table, and over 80% of those were observed once. The leading ten clones occupy roughly 3% of the sample.

The trial excluded patients who had a history of autoimmune disease or who were on systemic immunosuppression. In every dose cohort, peripheral blood was drawn for TCR sequencing at baseline, cycle 4 day 1, and cycle 7 day 1. Samples were obtained from an open-label, multicenter, first-in-human phase I dose-escalation trial of ivuxolimab. Adults with locally advanced or metastatic melanoma, renal cell carcinoma, hepatocellular carcinoma or head and neck squamous cell carcinoma were enrolled in the trial. Before TCR sequencing, CD4+ T cells and CD8+ T cells were sorted from peripheral blood as separate populations.

The sequence links TRBV27 to TRBJ2-3, with TRBD2 matching 10 junction bases. The starting material was CD4+ or CD8+ T cells sorted from blood, obtained in a trial of the OX40 agonist ivuxolimab. The source is an adult with an advanced solid tumor such as melanoma, head and neck, liver or kidney cancer. This receptor carries the CDR3 CASSTILPAGLATADTQYF. At the DNA level, the sequence is TGTGCCAGCAGCACTATCCTACCAGCGGGACTAGCGACGGCAGATACGCAGTATTTT.